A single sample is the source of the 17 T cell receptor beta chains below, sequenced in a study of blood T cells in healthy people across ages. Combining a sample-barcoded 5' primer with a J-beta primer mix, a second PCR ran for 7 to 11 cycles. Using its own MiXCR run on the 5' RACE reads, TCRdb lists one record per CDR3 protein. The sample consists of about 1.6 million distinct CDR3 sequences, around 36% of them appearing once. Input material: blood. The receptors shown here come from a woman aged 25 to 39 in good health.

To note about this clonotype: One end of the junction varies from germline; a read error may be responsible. CDR3 protein: CAGSSPGVSSYNEQFF. CDR3 nucleotide sequence: TGTGCCGGCAGCTCGCCCGGGGTGAGCTCCTACAATGAGCAGTTCTTC. The rearrangement links TRBV7-9 to TRBJ2-1; D perhaps matches TRBD2 (5 bases). CDR3 size: 16 residues. Germline V CDR1 and CDR2: SEHNR, FQNEAQ (reference sequence).

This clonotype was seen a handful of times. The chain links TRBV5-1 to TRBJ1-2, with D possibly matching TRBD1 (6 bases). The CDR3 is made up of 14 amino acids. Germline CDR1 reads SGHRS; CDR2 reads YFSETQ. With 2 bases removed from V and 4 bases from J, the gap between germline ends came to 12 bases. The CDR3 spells CASSFDRTAYGYTF. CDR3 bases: TGCGCCAGCAGCTTTGACCGGACAGCCTATGGCTACACCTTC.

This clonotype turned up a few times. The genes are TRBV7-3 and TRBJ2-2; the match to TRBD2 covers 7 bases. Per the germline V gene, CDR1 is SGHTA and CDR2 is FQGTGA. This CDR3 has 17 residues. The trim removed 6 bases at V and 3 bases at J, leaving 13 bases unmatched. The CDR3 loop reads CASRSSGLAEDTGELFF. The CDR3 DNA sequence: TGTGCCAGCAGATCCTCTGGCCTAGCGGAAGACACCGGGGAGCTGTTTTTT.

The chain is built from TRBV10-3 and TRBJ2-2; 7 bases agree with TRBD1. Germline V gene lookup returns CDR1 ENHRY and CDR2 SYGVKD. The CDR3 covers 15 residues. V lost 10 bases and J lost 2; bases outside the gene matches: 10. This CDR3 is CATRGQRPNTGELFF. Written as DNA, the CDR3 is TGTGCCACGAGGGGACAGAGACCCAACACCGGGGAGCTGTTTTTT.

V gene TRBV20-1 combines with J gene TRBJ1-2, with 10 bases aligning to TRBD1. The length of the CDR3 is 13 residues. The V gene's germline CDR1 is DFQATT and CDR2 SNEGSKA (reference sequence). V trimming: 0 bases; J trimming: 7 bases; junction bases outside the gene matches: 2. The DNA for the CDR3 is TGCAGTGCTAGAGAGACAGGGGGCTTTGGCTACACCTTC. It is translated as CSARETGGFGYTF.

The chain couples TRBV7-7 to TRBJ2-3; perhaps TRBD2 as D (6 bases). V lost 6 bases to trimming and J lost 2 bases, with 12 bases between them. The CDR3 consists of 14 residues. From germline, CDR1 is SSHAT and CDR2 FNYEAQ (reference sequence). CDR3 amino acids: CASSTSRLTDTQYF. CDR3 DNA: TGTGCCAGCAGTACTAGCAGACTCACAGATACGCAGTATTTT. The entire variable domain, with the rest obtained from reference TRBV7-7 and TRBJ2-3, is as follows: GAGVSQSPRYKVTKRGQDVTLRCDPISSHATLYWYQQALGQGPEFLTYFNYEAQPDKSGLPSDRFSAERPEGSISTLTIQRTEQRDSAMYRCASSTSRLTDTQYFGPGTRLTVL.

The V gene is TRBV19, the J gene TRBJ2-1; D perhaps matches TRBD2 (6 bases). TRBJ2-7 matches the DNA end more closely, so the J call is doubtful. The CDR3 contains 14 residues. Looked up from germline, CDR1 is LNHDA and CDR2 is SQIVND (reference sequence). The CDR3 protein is CASKAGPTYNEQYF. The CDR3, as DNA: TGTGCCAGTAAAGCGGGCCCCACCTACAATGAGCAGTACTTC.

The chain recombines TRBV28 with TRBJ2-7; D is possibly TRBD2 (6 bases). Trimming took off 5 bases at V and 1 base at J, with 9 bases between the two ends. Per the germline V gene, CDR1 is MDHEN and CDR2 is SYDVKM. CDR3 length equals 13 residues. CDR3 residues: CASSNGRSYEQYF. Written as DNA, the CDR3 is TGTGCCAGCAGTAACGGGAGATCCTACGAGCAGTACTTC. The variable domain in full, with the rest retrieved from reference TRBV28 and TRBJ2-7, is DVKVTQSSRYLVKRTGEKVFLECVQDMDHENMFWYRQDPGLGLRLIYFSYDVKMKEKGDIPEGYSVSREKKERFSLILESASTNQTSMYLCASSNGRSYEQYFGPGTRLTVT.

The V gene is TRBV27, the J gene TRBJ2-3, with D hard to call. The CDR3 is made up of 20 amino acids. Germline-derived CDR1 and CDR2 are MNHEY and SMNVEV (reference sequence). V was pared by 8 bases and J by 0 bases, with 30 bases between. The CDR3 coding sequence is TGTGCCAGCCAGCCTAGGAGCGATCCCGCCTTCCGTATCAGCACAGATACGCAGTATTTT. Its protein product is CASQPRSDPAFRISTDTQYF.

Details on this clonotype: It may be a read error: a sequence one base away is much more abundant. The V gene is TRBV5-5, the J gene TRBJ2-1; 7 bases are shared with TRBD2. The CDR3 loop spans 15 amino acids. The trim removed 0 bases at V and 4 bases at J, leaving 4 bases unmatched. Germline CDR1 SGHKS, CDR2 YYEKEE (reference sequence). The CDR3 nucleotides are TGTGCCAGCAGCTTGGACGGGGGGATGTACAATGAGCAGTTCTTC. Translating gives CASSLDGGMYNEQFF.

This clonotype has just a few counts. The CDR3 reads CASSPDLAGKETQYF. CDR3 coding DNA: TGTGCCAGCAGTCCCGATCTAGCGGGGAAAGAGACCCAGTACTTC. V is TRBV6-6 and J is TRBJ2-5; 9 bases align to TRBD2. J was trimmed by 3 bases and V by 5 bases; bases with no gene match: 7. Germline CDR1 reads MNHNY; CDR2 reads SVGAGI (reference sequence). The CDR3 extends over 15 amino acids.

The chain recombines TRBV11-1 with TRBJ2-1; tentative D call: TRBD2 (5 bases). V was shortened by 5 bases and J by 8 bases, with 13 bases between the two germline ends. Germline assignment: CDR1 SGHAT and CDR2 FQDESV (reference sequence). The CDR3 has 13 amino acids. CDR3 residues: CASSAGPPDEQFF. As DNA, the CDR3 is TGTGCCAGCAGCGCGGGTCCCCCGGATGAGCAGTTCTTC.

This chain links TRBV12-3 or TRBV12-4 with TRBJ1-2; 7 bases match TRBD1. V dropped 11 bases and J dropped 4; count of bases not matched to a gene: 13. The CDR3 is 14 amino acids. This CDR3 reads CARKRDSAIYGYTF. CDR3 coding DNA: TGTGCCCGCAAGAGGGACAGCGCGATCTATGGCTACACCTTC.

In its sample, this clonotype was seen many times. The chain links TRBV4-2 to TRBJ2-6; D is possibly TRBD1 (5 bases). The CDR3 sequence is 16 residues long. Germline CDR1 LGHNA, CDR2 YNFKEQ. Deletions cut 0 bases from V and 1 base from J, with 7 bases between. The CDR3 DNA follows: TGTGCCAGCAGCCAAGAACCAGGGTCTGGGGCCAACGTCCTGACTTTC. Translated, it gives CASSQEPGSGANVLTF.

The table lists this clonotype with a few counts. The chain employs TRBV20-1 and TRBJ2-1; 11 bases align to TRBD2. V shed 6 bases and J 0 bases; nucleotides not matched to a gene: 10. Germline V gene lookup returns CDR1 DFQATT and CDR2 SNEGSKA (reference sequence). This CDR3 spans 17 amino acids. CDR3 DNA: TGCAGTGCAACGGGACTAGCGGTAGAAGGCTCCTACAATGAGCAGTTCTTC. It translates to CSATGLAVEGSYNEQFF.

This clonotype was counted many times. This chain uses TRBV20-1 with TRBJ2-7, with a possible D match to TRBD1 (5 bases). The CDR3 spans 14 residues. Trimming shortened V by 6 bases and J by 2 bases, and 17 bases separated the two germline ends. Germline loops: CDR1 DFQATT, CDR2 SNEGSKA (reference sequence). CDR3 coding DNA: TGCAGTGCGTTAGGGGTGGGGTTAACCTACGAGCAGTACTTC. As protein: CSALGVGLTYEQYF.

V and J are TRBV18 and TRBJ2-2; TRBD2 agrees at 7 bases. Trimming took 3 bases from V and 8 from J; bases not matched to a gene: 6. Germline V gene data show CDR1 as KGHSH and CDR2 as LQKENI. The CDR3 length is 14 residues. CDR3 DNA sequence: TGTGCCAGCTCACCGGGGACTACTGCTGGGGAGCTGTTTTTT. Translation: CASSPGTTAGELFF.